Described below is a single TCR beta chain sequence and its context. The antigen is not known. The use of a sample-barcoded 5' primer and a J-beta primer mix characterized a second PCR of about 7 to 12 cycles. Tags on each cDNA molecule came from a template-switch adaptor with 12 random nucleotides. Via MiXCR, TCRdb re-called the 5' RACE reads, giving one row per CDR3 protein. The sample carries approximately 790,000 distinct CDR3 sequences, 60% to 80% recorded once. Germline loops: CDR1 SGHDN, CDR2 FVKESK. Trimming shortened V by 1 base and J by 5 bases, and 15 bases separated the two germline ends. CDR3 length: 16 amino acids. This entry is derived from a study of blood T cells in healthy people across ages. Study-wide results and limits: Diversity figures based on one million T cells were deemed too low. The percentage of naive T cells correlated strongly with TCR beta diversity.

The authors extracted at least 6 micrograms of total RNA per sample. Sequenced: blood. The TCR sequence derives from a man aged 25 to 45 in good health. The V and J genes are TRBV14 and TRBJ2-1; D is unclear. The CDR3 nucleotides are TGTGCCAGCAGCCAAGGTTATATCACCAGCGACAATGAGCAGTTCTTC. This gives the protein CASSQGYITSDNEQFF.